This TCR beta chain emerged from a study of shared clonotypes between healthy human individuals. Bulk PBMC genomic DNA spanned ten immunoSEQ deep plates. Only in-frame clones appear in the TCRdb table, and some are missing; sequencing was by immunoSEQ multiplex PCR. The sample includes about 460,000 clones, around 77% seen only once; the top ten take about 12%. Trimming pared 7 bases from V and 2 bases from J, leaving 14 bases between. Germline V gene sequence: CDR1 MNHNS, CDR2 SASEGT. This CDR3 spans 14 amino acids. V and J are TRBV6-1 and TRBJ1-1, with D possibly being TRBD1 (6 bases). Sequenced: PBMCs. The receptor's source is a woman in her thirties or forties in good health. Some clones in this sample may be carry-over from other donors' samples. In DNA, the CDR3 is TGTGCCAGCATCCTCAGGGGCTTAAACACTGAAGCTTTCTTT. It codes for CASILRGLNTEAFF.